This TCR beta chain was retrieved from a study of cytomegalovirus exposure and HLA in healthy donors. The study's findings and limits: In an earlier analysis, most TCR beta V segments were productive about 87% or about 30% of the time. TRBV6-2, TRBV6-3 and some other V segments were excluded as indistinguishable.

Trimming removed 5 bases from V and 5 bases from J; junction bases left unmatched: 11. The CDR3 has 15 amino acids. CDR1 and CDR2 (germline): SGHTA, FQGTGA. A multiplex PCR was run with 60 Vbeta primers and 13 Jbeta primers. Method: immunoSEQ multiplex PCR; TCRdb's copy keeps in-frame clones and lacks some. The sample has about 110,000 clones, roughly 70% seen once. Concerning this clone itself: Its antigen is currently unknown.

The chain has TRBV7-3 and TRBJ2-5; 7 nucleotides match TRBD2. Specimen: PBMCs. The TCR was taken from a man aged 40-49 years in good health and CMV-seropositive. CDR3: CASSLTSVPRETQYF. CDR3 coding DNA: TGTGCCAGCAGCCTCACTAGCGTGCCCCGGGAGACCCAGTACTTC.